The entry below describes one TCR beta chain. This clonotype was detected ten times or more. Its binding antigen is unknown. No clone much larger than this one lies a single base away; base qualities are absent. The treatment or condition label for this specimen denotes: in vitro stimulation with specific CMV peptide epitopes to enrich CMV-specific T cells. This record comes from a study of T cell repertoires in cytomegalovirus infection (dated by TCRdb to about 2019). Regarding the complete study: The peptide stimulations were aimed at well-studied HLA-B-restricted epitopes as well as recently identified HLA-C-restricted CMV epitopes, whose presentation resists viral immunomodulation. Because public TCR beta signatures pointed to carriage of CMV infection together with the matching HLA type, the HLA type of each donor mattered for the analysis. General conclusions and limits of the study: In the ex vivo response, HLA-C-restricted CMV-specific TCR beta clonotypes were dominant, and in two of eight donors the single most frequent clonotype came from this HLA-C-restricted group. In both this cohort and an independent roughly 350-donor cohort, the cumulative frequency of public TCR beta family members distinguished carriers of CMV infection plus the relevant HLA type.

Sequencing took place on an Illumina HiSeq 1500. In-frame beta chains were kept once TCRdb had trimmed the public reads at Q25 with fastp and called clones with MiXCR. Each entry merges the rows of one CDR3 protein and shows their most common DNA and genes. Across this sample there are about 20,000 distinct CDR3 sequences, with about 39% seen only once. Of the sample, 85% to 95% falls within the top ten clones. The trim is 6 bases for V and 4 bases for J, with a gap of 10 bases between the germline ends. From the cysteine through the phenylalanine, the CDR3 covers 13 amino acids. Only the CDR3 part of the read is kept: 39 bases, read in frame from the first base. Via the germline V gene, CDR1 is MNHEY and CDR2 SVGEGT.

This clonotype was sampled from a human donor in good health (CMV status not recorded). Some clones in this sample may be carry-over from other donors' samples. Sequences were derived from CD8+ T cells from cultured PBMCs, sampled from culture after CMV antigen stimulation. The rearrangement combines TRBV6-2 or TRBV6-3 with TRBJ2-1; a confident D gene designation cannot be given. The CDR3 protein sequence reads: CASSFTAYNEQFF. The DNA reads as follows: TGTGCCAGCAGCTTTACAGCTTACAATGAGCAGTTCTTC.